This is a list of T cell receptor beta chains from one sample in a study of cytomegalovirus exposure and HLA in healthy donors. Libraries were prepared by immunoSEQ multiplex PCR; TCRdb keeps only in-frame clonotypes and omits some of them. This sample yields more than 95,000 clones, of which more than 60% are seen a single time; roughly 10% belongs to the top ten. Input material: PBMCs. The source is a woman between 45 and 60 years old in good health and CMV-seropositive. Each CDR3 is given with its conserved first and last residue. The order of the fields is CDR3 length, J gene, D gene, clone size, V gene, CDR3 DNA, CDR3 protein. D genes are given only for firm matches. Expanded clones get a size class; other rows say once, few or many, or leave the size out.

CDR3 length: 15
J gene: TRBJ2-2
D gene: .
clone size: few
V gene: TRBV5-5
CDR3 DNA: TGTGCCAGCAGCTTCGGTCTTCAGGCTCCCGGGGAGCTGTTTTTT
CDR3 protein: CASSFGLQAPGELFF

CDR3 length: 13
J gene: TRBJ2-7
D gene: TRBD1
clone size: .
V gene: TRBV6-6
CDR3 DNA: TGTGCCAGCAGCCCTCTTACAGGGGGCGAGCAGTACTTC
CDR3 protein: CASSPLTGGEQYF

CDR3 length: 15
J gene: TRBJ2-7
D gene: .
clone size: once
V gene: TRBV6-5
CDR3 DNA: TGTGCCAGCAGTTACGGGCCCGGCGGGGTCTACGAGCAGTACTTC
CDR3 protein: CASSYGPGGVYEQYF

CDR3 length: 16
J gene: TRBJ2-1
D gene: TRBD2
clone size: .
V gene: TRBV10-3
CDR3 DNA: TGTGCCATCAGTAAGGCGCGGGAGGGCCGATTGAATGAGCAGTTCTTC
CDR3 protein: CAISKAREGRLNEQFF

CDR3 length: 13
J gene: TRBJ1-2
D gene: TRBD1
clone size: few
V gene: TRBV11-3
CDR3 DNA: TGTGCCAGCAGCTTAGGGACAGGGGACGGCTACACCTTC
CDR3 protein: CASSLGTGDGYTF

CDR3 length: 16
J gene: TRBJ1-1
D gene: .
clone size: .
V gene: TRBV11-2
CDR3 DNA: TGTGCCAGCACCCCCCGAGGACGGATCAGGGGCACTGAAGCTTTCTTT
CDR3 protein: CASTPRGRIRGTEAFF

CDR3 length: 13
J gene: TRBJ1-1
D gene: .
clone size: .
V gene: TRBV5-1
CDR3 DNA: TGCGCCAGCAGCTTCAAGGGGGACACTGAAGCTTTCTTT
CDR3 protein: CASSFKGDTEAFF

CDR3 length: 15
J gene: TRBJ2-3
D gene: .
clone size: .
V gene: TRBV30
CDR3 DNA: TGTGCCTGGAGTACGGCGGGCCTGAGCACAGATACGCAGTATTTT
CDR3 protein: CAWSTAGLSTDTQYF

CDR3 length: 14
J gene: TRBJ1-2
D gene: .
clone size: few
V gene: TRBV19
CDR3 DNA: TGTGCCAGTAGTATATGGCAGGGATCTGGTGGCTACACCTTC
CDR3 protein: CASSIWQGSGGYTF

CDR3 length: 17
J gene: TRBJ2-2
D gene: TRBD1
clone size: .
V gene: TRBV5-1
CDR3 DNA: TGCGCCAGCAGCTTCCAGCCCGGGACAGCTAACACCGGGGAGCTGTTTTTT
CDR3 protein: CASSFQPGTANTGELFF

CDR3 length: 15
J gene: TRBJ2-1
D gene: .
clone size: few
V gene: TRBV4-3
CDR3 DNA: TGCGCCAGCAGCCAAGATGAGGACAGCTACAATGAGCAGTTCTTC
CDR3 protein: CASSQDEDSYNEQFF

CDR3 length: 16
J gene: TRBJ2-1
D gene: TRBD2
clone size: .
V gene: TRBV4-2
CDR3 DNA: TGTGCCAGCAGCCAAGAGAGAGGCGGGAGCCTCCGTGAGCAGTTCTTC
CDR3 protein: CASSQERGGSLREQFF

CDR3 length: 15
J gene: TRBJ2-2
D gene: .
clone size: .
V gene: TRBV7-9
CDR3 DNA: TGTGCCAGCAGCGGGGCAGGGGAGAGCACCGGGGAGCTGTTTTTT
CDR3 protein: CASSGAGESTGELFF

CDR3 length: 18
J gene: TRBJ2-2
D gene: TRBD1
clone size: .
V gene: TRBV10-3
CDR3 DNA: TGTGCCACCCAATCCCCAGGACAGGGAAACTCGAACACCGGGGAGCTGTTTTTT
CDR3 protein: CATQSPGQGNSNTGELFF

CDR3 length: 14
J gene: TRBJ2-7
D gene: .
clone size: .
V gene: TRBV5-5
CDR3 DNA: TGTGCCAGCAGCTTCAAGGGGCCGATCTACGAGCAGTACTTC
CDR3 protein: CASSFKGPIYEQYF

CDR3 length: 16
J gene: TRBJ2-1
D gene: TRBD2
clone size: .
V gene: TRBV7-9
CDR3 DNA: TGTGCCAGCAGCCCAATACTAGCGGGAGTGGGGAATGAGCAGTTCTTC
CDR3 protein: CASSPILAGVGNEQFF

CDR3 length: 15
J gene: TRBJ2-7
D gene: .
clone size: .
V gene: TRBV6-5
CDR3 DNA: TGTGCCAGCAGCCCCTCCCAGGGGGGCAAGTACGAGCAGTACTTC
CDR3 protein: CASSPSQGGKYEQYF

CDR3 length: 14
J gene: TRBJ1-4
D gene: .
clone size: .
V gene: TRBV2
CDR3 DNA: TGTGCCAGCAGCCCTGCGCTCGGTAATGAAAAACTGTTTTTT
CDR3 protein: CASSPALGNEKLFF

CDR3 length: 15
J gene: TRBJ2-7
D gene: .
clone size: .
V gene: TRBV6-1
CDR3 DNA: TGTGCCAGCAGTGAAGAGGGCAGGGGCCTCTACGAGCAGTACTTC
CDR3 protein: CASSEEGRGLYEQYF

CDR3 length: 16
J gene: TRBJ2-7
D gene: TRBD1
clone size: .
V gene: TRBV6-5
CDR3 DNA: TGTGCCAGCAGTTACGACAGGGCCCTAAGCTCCTACGAGCAGTACTTC
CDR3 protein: CASSYDRALSSYEQYF

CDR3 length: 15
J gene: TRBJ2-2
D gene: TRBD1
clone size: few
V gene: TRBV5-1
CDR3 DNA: TGCGCCAGCAGCTTAACTACAGGGGGTCCCGGGGAGCTGTTTTTT
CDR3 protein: CASSLTTGGPGELFF

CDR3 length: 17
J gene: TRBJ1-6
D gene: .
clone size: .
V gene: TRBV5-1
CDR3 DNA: TGCGCCAGCAGCTTGTCGCAAGCGGGTGACTCACATGGGCCCCTCCACTTT
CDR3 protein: CASSLSQAGDSHGPLHF

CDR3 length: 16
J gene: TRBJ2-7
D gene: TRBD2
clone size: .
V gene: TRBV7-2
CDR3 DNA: TGTGCCAGCAGCCCTCCCTGGGCTAGCGGGTGGTACGAGCAGTACTTC
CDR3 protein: CASSPPWASGWYEQYF

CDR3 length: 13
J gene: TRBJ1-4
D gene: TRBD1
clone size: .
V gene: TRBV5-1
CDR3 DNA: TGCGCCAGCAGCTTAGGACAGGGGGAAAAACTGTTTTTT
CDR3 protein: CASSLGQGEKLFF

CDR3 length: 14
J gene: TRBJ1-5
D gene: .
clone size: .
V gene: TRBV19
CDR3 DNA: TGTGCCAGTAGTATCATGCAGGGTCTGAGGCCCCAGCATTTT
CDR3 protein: CASSIMQGLRPQHF

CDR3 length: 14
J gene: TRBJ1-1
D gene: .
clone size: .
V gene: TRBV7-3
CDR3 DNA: TGTGCCAGCAGCTTATCAGGGTTAAACACTGAAGCTTTCTTT
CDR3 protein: CASSLSGLNTEAFF

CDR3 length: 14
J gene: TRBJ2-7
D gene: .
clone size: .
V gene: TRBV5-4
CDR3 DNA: TGTGCCAGCAGCCTTACGACAGGACACAACGAGCAGTACTTC
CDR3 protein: CASSLTTGHNEQYF

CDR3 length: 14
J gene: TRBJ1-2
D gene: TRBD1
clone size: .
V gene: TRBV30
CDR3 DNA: TGTGCCTGGACCCGACAGGGGCAGCTGCATGGCTACACCTTC
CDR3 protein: CAWTRQGQLHGYTF

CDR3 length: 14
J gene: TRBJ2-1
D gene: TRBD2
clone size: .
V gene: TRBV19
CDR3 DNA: TGTGCCAGTACCAAACTAGCGGGGTACAATGAGCAGTTCTTC
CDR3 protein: CASTKLAGYNEQFF

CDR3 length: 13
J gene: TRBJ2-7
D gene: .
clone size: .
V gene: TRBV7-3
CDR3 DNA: TGTGCCAGCAGCTTTACAGGGGGGGACGAGCAGTACTTC
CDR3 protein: CASSFTGGDEQYF

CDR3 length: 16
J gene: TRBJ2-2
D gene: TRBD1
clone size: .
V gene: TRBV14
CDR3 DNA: TGTGCCAGCAGCCAAAGACAGGGTGCGGACACCGGGGAGCTGTTTTTT
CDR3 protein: CASSQRQGADTGELFF

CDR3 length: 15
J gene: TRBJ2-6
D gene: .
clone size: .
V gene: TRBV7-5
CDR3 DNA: TGTGCCAGAAGCTTTAGTCTCTCTGGGGCCAACGTCCTGACTTTC
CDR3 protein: CARSFSLSGANVLTF

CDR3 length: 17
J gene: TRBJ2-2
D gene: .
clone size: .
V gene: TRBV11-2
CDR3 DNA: TGTGCCAGCAGCTTGGGCTGGGGAGCCAAGAACACCGGGGAGCTGTTTTTT
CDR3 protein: CASSLGWGAKNTGELFF

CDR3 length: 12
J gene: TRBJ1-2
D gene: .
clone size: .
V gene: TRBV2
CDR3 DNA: TGTGCCAGCCGGTTGAGTGACTATGGCTACACCTTC
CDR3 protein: CASRLSDYGYTF

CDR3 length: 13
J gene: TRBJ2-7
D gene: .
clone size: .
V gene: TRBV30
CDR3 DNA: TGTGCTTCAACAGGGCGGAGCTCCTACGAGCAGTACTTC
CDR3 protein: CASTGRSSYEQYF

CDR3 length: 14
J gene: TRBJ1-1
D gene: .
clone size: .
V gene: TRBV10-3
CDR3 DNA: TGTGCCATCAGTGAAGGGCAGGGTATGACTGAAGCTTTCTTT
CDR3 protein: CAISEGQGMTEAFF

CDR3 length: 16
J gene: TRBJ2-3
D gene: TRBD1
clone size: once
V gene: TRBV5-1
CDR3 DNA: TGCGCCAGCAGCCCCCAGGGGGCCCTAAGCACAGATACGCAGTATTTT
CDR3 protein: CASSPQGALSTDTQYF

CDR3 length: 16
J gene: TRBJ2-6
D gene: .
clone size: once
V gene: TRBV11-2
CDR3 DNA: TGTGCCAGCAGCTTAGTTTCCTCCTCTGGGGCCAACGTCCTGACTTTC
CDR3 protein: CASSLVSSSGANVLTF

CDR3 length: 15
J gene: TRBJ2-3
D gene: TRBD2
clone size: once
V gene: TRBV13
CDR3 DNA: TGTGCCAGCAGCTTTCTTACGGGAGGGCCGGATACGCAGTATTTT
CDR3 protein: CASSFLTGGPDTQYF

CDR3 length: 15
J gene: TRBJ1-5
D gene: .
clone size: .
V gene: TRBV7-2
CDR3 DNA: TGTGCCAGCAGCCCACAGGGATTCGGCAATCAGCCCCAGCATTTT
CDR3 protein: CASSPQGFGNQPQHF

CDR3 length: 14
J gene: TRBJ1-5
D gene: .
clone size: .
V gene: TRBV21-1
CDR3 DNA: TGTGCCAGCAGCCCCGGGAGGGCATTCCAGCCCCAGCATTTT
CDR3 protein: CASSPGRAFQPQHF

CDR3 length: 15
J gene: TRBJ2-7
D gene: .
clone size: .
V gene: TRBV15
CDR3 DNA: TGTGCCACCAGCAGAGATTTTACTAGCATCTACGAGCAGTACTTC
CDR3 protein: CATSRDFTSIYEQYF

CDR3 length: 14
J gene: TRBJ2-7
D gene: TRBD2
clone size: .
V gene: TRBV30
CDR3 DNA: TGTGCCTGGAGTGTCACTAGCGGGAGTTACGAGCAGTACTTC
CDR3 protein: CAWSVTSGSYEQYF

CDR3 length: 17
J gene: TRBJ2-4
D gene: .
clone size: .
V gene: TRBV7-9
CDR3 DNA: TGTGCCAGCAGCTCCCCCCGGGGAGGGGGGGGTAGAGGCATTCAGTACTTC
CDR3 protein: CASSSPRGGGGRGIQYF

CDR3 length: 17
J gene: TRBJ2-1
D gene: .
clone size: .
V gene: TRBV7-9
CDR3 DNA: TGTGCCAGCAGCCCCCCAGGGGGGTTCGGGACCTACAATGAGCAGTTCTTC
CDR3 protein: CASSPPGGFGTYNEQFF

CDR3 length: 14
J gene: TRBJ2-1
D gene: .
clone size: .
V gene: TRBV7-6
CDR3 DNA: TGTGCCAGCAGCCCCACATCACCGGGATATGAGCAGTTCTTC
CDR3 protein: CASSPTSPGYEQFF

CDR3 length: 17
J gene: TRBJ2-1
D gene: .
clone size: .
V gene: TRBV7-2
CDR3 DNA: TGTGCCAGCAGCTTAGCGCCCCCAGGGGTGGATTGGAATGAGCAGTTCTTC
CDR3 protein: CASSLAPPGVDWNEQFF

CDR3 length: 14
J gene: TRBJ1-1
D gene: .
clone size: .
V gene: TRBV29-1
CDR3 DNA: TGCAGCGTTGAAGTAGCAGGGGTCAACACTGAAGCTTTCTTT
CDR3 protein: CSVEVAGVNTEAFF

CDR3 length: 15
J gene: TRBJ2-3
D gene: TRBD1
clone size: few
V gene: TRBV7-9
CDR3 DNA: TGTGCCAGCAGCTTAGGAGGGACAGGGGCAGATACGCAGTATTTT
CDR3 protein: CASSLGGTGADTQYF

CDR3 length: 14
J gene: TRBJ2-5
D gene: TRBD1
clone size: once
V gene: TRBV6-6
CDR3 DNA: TGTGCCAGCAGTCGACAGGGCCCCCAAGAGACCCAGTACTTC
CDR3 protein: CASSRQGPQETQYF

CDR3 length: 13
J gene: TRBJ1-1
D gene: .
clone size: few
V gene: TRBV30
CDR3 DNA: TGTGCCTGGAGCGCAACAGGGTCCACTGAAGCTTTCTTT
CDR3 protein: CAWSATGSTEAFF

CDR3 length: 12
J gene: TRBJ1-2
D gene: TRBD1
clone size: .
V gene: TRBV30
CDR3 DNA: TGTGCCTGGTCTACGACAGGGATCGGCTACACCTTC
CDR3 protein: CAWSTTGIGYTF